This is a list of T cell receptor beta chains from one sample in a study of radiotherapy plus CTLA-4 blockade in lung cancer. Repertoires were generated with immunoSEQ multiplex PCR, while TCRdb's copy carries only in-frame clones and drops some. In the table there are tens of thousands of clones, 70% to 75% of which are singletons. The sample consisted of peripheral blood, taken from a patient treated with radiotherapy plus ipilimumab. These receptors came from a human donor with non-small cell lung cancer whose response to radiotherapy plus ipilimumab could not be evaluated. Both conserved end residues are part of each CDR3. The order of the fields is D gene, V gene, J gene, clone size, CDR3 protein, CDR3 DNA. A D gene is named only where the DNA matches it firmly. The size field is filled for only some rows; it gives once, few, many or a size class.

>.|TRBV6-1|TRBJ2-6|.
CASSEVRAGANVLTF
TGTGCCAGCAGTGAAGTCAGGGCTGGGGCCAACGTCCTGACTTTC
>.|TRBV7-7|TRBJ2-1|.
CASSLDPSSYNEQFF
TGTGCCAGCAGCTTAGATCCCAGTTCCTACAATGAGCAGTTCTTC
>.|TRBV10-3|TRBJ1-2|.
CAISGQVYGYTF
TGTGCCATCAGTGGGCAGGTTTATGGCTACACCTTC
>TRBD2|TRBV27|TRBJ2-1|few
CASSFLTSGSDEQFF
TGTGCCAGCAGTTTCCTGACTAGCGGGAGTGATGAGCAGTTCTTC
>TRBD2|TRBV6-6|TRBJ2-7|.
CASSWSGRAVSGEQYF
TGTGCCAGCAGCTGGAGCGGGAGGGCAGTGTCGGGCGAGCAGTACTTC
>TRBD1|TRBV15|TRBJ1-1|few
CATSRDPTGVAFF
TGTGCCACCAGCAGAGATCCCACAGGGGTGGCTTTCTTT
>TRBD1|TRBV19|TRBJ2-7|few
CASSRQGQVGGEQYF
TGTGCCAGTAGCCGACAGGGACAGGTAGGAGGCGAGCAGTACTTC
>.|TRBV9|TRBJ2-1|.
CASSLSGERLQEQFF
TGTGCCAGCAGCCTCAGTGGGGAGAGGCTTCAGGAGCAGTTCTTC
>TRBD2|TRBV7-6|TRBJ2-1|.
CASSSNGAGLAGYNEQFF
TGTGCCAGCAGCTCGAACGGGGCGGGACTAGCGGGGTACAATGAGCAGTTCTTC
>TRBD2|TRBV2|TRBJ2-7|.
CASSYLSGRYEQYF
TGTGCCAGCAGCTATCTTAGCGGGAGGTACGAGCAGTACTTC
>.|TRBV14|TRBJ1-3|.
CASSQSRGGNTIYF
TGTGCCAGCAGCCAAAGCAGGGGTGGAAACACCATATATTTT
>TRBD1|TRBV19|TRBJ2-1|.
CASSSTGAGNEQFF
TGTGCCAGTAGTTCGACAGGGGCAGGGAATGAGCAGTTCTTC
>.|TRBV5-1|TRBJ2-6|.
CASSLLGARSGANVLTF
TGCGCCAGCAGTTTACTGGGGGCGCGGTCTGGGGCCAACGTCCTGACTTTC
>TRBD2|TRBV7-7|TRBJ2-1|.
CASSKTSPSGSNEQFF
TGTGCCAGCAGCAAAACAAGCCCTAGCGGGAGCAATGAGCAGTTCTTC
>TRBD2|TRBV2|TRBJ2-3|.
CASSQGAGVVDTQYF
TGTGCCAGCAGTCAGGGAGCGGGAGTGGTAGATACGCAGTATTTT
>.|TRBV30|TRBJ2-5|.
CAWSGASFGETQYF
TGTGCCTGGAGTGGGGCTAGCTTTGGGGAGACCCAGTACTTC
>.|TRBV30|TRBJ2-2|.
CAWSVGGAAGELFF
TGTGCCTGGAGTGTTGGGGGGGCCGCCGGGGAGCTGTTTTTT
>.|TRBV27|TRBJ1-4|.
CASSSQGVGEKLFF
TGTGCCAGCAGCTCACAGGGAGTTGGTGAAAAACTGTTTTTT
>TRBD1|TRBV7-3|TRBJ1-6|.
CASSLQGVDSPLHF
TGTGCCAGCAGCTTACAGGGGGTTGATTCACCCCTCCACTTT
>.|TRBV30|TRBJ2-7|few
CAWGRGAAYEQYF
TGTGCCTGGGGGCGGGGCGCCGCCTACGAGCAGTACTTC
>.|TRBV18|TRBJ1-2|.
CASSPGGDNYGYTF
TGTGCCAGCTCACCGGGAGGGGATAACTATGGCTACACCTTC
>.|TRBV19|TRBJ1-5|.
CASSIVRTNQPQHF
TGTGCCAGTAGTATAGTGAGAACCAATCAGCCCCAGCATTTT
>.|TRBV7-2|TRBJ2-1|.
CASSLHLLNNEQFF
TGTGCCAGCAGCTTACATCTACTCAACAATGAGCAGTTCTTC
>.|TRBV14|TRBJ2-1|.
CASSQDRHNEQFF
TGTGCCAGCAGCCAAGACCGTCACAATGAGCAGTTCTTC
>.|TRBV11-2|TRBJ2-1|.
CASSLKYGYNEQFF
TGTGCCAGCAGCTTAAAGTACGGGTACAATGAGCAGTTCTTC
>.|TRBV28|TRBJ2-3|.
CASGDTDTQYF
TGTGCCAGCGGAGACACAGATACGCAGTATTTT
>.|TRBV9|TRBJ2-3|.
CASSVAWGPDTQYF
TGTGCCAGCAGCGTAGCCTGGGGCCCAGATACGCAGTATTTT
>TRBD1|TRBV5-1|TRBJ1-2|.
CASSTDRGRYYGYTF
TGCGCCAGCAGCACCGACAGGGGGCGATACTATGGCTACACCTTC
>TRBD1|TRBV19|TRBJ1-5|.
CASSMGQGAYQPQHF
TGTGCCAGTAGTATGGGACAGGGGGCCTATCAGCCCCAGCATTTT
>TRBD1|TRBV2|TRBJ1-4|.
CASSGQGAANEKLFF
TGTGCCAGCAGTGGACAGGGGGCGGCTAATGAAAAACTGTTTTTT
>TRBD1|TRBV6-5|TRBJ2-7|.
CASSPRQGSYEQYF
TGTGCCAGCAGTCCCCGACAGGGCTCCTACGAGCAGTACTTC
>.|TRBV12-5|TRBJ1-1|.
CASGLGSPGYNTEAFF
TGTGCTAGTGGTTTGGGTTCCCCAGGGTACAACACTGAAGCTTTCTTT
>TRBD1|TRBV19|TRBJ1-5|.
CASSGRTGGDQPQHF
TGTGCCAGTAGTGGCCGGACAGGGGGCGATCAGCCCCAGCATTTT
>.|TRBV5-6|TRBJ2-6|.
CASSLRGSGANVLTF
TGTGCCAGCAGCTTGAGGGGATCTGGGGCCAACGTCCTGACTTTC
>TRBD1|TRBV5-4|TRBJ2-7|.
CASSLRQGYEQYF
TGTGCCAGCAGCTTGAGACAGGGTTATGAGCAGTACTTC
>TRBD1|TRBV9|TRBJ1-6|.
CASSPGQGKDSPLHF
TGTGCCAGCAGCCCCGGACAGGGGAAGGATTCACCCCTCCACTTT
>TRBD2|TRBV27|TRBJ2-5|.
CASRARWEGQEETQYF
TGTGCCAGCAGGGCCCGGTGGGAGGGCCAAGAAGAGACCCAGTACTTC
>TRBD1|TRBV6-1|TRBJ2-7|.
CASSARTGFDEQYF
TGTGCCAGCAGTGCGCGGACAGGGTTCGACGAGCAGTACTTC
>.|TRBV9|TRBJ2-1|.
CASSVERLPYNEQFF
TGTGCCAGCAGCGTAGAGAGACTGCCATACAATGAGCAGTTCTTC
>.|TRBV6-5|TRBJ1-3|.
CASRSQGPGNTIYF
TGTGCCAGCAGATCACAGGGACCTGGAAACACCATATATTTT
>.|TRBV5-1|TRBJ2-5|.
CASSRTPGNSNQETQYF
TGCGCCAGCTCCCGAACCCCAGGGAACTCTAACCAAGAGACCCAGTACTTC
>TRBD2|TRBV5-8|TRBJ2-3|.
CASSPGDGRADTQYF
TGTGCCAGCAGCCCGGGGGACGGGAGGGCAGATACGCAGTATTTT
>TRBD1|TRBV7-6|TRBJ1-1|.
CASSSRQGATNTEAFF
TGTGCCAGCAGCTCAAGACAGGGGGCGACGAACACTGAAGCTTTCTTT
>TRBD1|TRBV11-3|TRBJ2-2|.
CASSLKGAANTGELFF
TGTGCCAGCAGCTTAAAGGGGGCAGCGAACACCGGGGAGCTGTTTTTT
>TRBD2|TRBV27|TRBJ2-4|.
CASSLMPSGRNIQYF
TGTGCCAGCAGTTTAATGCCTAGCGGGAGAAACATTCAGTACTTC
>.|TRBV2|TRBJ2-1|.
CASMYYNEQFF
TGTGCCAGCATGTACTACAATGAGCAGTTCTTC
>.|TRBV6-1|TRBJ2-2|.
CASNPGMWTGELFF
TGTGCCAGCAACCCAGGGATGTGGACCGGGGAGCTGTTTTTT
>.|TRBV18|TRBJ1-2|.
CASSPDRENYGYTF
TGTGCCAGCTCGCCTGACCGGGAAAACTATGGCTACACCTTC
>.|TRBV4-3|TRBJ1-1|.
CASSQDLTGRGNTEAFF
TGCGCCAGCAGCCAAGATTTGACAGGACGGGGCAACACTGAAGCTTTCTTT
>TRBD1|TRBV7-2|TRBJ2-1|.
CASSIRQGNEQFF
TGTGCCAGCAGCATAAGACAGGGGAATGAGCAGTTCTTC
>TRBD1|TRBV27|TRBJ2-4|.
CASRSGTGASWAKNIQYF
TGTGCCAGCAGGTCTGGGACAGGGGCGTCTTGGGCCAAAAACATTCAGTACTTC
>TRBD2|TRBV2|TRBJ2-5|few
CASETSGGTQYF
TGTGCCAGTGAAACTAGCGGGGGGACCCAGTACTTC
>.|TRBV6-6|TRBJ2-1|.
CASSYYAGSGNEQFF
TGTGCCAGCAGTTACTACGCGGGATCGGGCAATGAGCAGTTCTTC
>.|TRBV6-1|TRBJ1-2|.
CASSLGREVDGYTF
TGTGCCAGCAGTTTAGGACGGGAGGTGGATGGCTACACCTTC
>TRBD2|TRBV5-6|TRBJ2-7|once
CASSSYSGRAYEQYF
TGTGCCAGCAGCTCCTATAGCGGGAGGGCCTACGAGCAGTACTTC
>.|TRBV6-5|TRBJ1-1|.
CASSRTGFTEAFF
TGTGCCAGCAGCCGTACAGGGTTCACTGAAGCTTTCTTT
>.|TRBV10-3|TRBJ1-3|.
CAISARGNTIYF
TGTGCCATCAGTGCCCGGGGAAACACCATATATTTT